This is a list of T cell receptor beta chains from one sample in a study of T cells in tumors after PD-1 blockade. Sequencing used immunoSEQ multiplex PCR; TCRdb keeps in-frame clones, though not all of them. In the table there are roughly 15,000 clones, 80% to 85% of which are singletons. Sequences were derived from PBMCs, sampled after anti-PD-1 treatment. These receptor sequences come from a human donor with basal cell carcinoma. CDR3s include the opening cysteine and the closing phenylalanine or tryptophan. The D gene is left open where the match is weak. The size entry is marked missing in some rows and otherwise reads once, few, many or a size class.

>-|-|TRBJ1-1|TRBV5-4
TGTGCCAGCAGAGGGGGGGGAGGGAACACTGAAGCTTTCTTT
CASRGGGGNTEAFF
>-|-|TRBJ1-5|TRBV9
TGTGCCAGCAGCCCAGGGGTAGGGGGTCAGCCCCAGCATTTT
CASSPGVGGQPQHF
>-|-|TRBJ2-7|TRBV16
TGTGCCAGCAGCCAGCAAAAAGGTAGAGGAAAATCCTACGAGCAGTACTTC
CASSQQKGRGKSYEQYF
>TRBD1|-|TRBJ1-1|TRBV19
TGTGCCAGTAGTGGACAGGGGGCGACTGAAGCTTTCTTT
CASSGQGATEAFF
>-|-|TRBJ2-7|TRBV30
TGTGCCTGGAGTGTTAGAGGGGACACCTACTTC
CAWSVRGDTYF
>-|-|TRBJ1-1|TRBV9
TGTGCCAGCAGAGGACAATTTCAAACTGAAGCTTTCTTT
CASRGQFQTEAFF
>-|few|TRBJ1-1|TRBV6-5
TGTGCCAGCAGTTACTCGTCGGGGAGGCCTGAAGCTTTCTTT
CASSYSSGRPEAFF
>-|medium-sized|TRBJ1-1|TRBV7-9
TGTGCCAGCAGCCCCCGGTGGGAGGTTAAGAACACTGAAGCTTTCTTT
CASSPRWEVKNTEAFF
>-|-|TRBJ1-4|TRBV19
TGTGCCAGTAGTGCCCTAGGAGTGGGAAATGAAAAACTGTTTTTT
CASSALGVGNEKLFF
>-|-|TRBJ1-6|TRBV5-1
TGCGCCAGCAGCTTGGGAGGGACATCGCCGGGTTCACCCCTCCACTTT
CASSLGGTSPGSPLHF
>TRBD1|-|TRBJ1-1|TRBV18
TGTGCCAGCTCACAAACGACAGGGTCCCTTGAAGCTTTCTTT
CASSQTTGSLEAFF
>-|once|TRBJ1-2|TRBV19
TGTGCCAGTAGTAATGCCCGGGGGTCCTATGGCTACACCTTC
CASSNARGSYGYTF
>-|-|TRBJ2-6|TRBV10-3
TGCGCTAATTCTGGTGGATCTGGGGCCAACGTCCTGACTTTC
CANSGGSGANVLTF
>-|-|TRBJ2-7|TRBV4-1
TGCGCCAGCAGCCAAGGTGGAGCCTACGAGCAGTACTTC
CASSQGGAYEQYF
>-|-|TRBJ1-6|TRBV27
TGTGCCAGCAGTCTCCTTGAGACGGAATATAATTCACCCCTCCACTTT
CASSLLETEYNSPLHF
>-|-|TRBJ1-1|TRBV7-3
TGTGCCAGCAGCTTAAACCGGGACACTGAAGCTTTCTTT
CASSLNRDTEAFF
>-|few|TRBJ2-7|TRBV2
TGTGCCAGCAGTAGTGGGCCTGACATCTACGAGCAGTACTTC
CASSSGPDIYEQYF
>TRBD2|-|TRBJ2-5|TRBV5-6
TGTGCCAGCAGCTTGGGACTAGCAGAGACCCAGTACTTC
CASSLGLAETQYF
>TRBD1|-|TRBJ1-4|TRBV7-8
TGTGCCAGCAGCCCCCGGACAGGTCTTGAAAAACTGTTTTTT
CASSPRTGLEKLFF
>-|-|TRBJ1-3|TRBV10-1
TGCGCCAGCAGTAGGGACCAAAGGCCCTCTTTGGGAACCATATATTTT
CASSRDQRPSLGTIYF
>TRBD1|-|TRBJ2-7|TRBV7-3
TGTGCCAGCAGCCCGGACAGGGGAGGATCCTACGAGCAGTACTTC
CASSPDRGGSYEQYF
>TRBD2|-|TRBJ2-7|TRBV28
TGTGCCAGCAGTTCCCCGGAGGGGCGGGAGAAAGAGCAGTACTTC
CASSSPEGREKEQYF
>-|-|TRBJ2-3|TRBV9
TGTGCCAGCAGCGTATTGGGGGATTCTGGCACAGATACGCAGTATTTT
CASSVLGDSGTDTQYF
>TRBD1|-|TRBJ2-7|TRBV2
TGTGCCAGCAGCCAAGCCAGGGGGCCCTACGAGCAGTACTTC
CASSQARGPYEQYF
>-|few|TRBJ1-5|TRBV7-9
TGTGCCAGCAGCTTAGATGAAGGTCAGCCCCAGCATTTT
CASSLDEGQPQHF
>TRBD1|-|TRBJ2-7|TRBV5-5
TGTGCCAGCAGACCAGGACCGGACAGGTCCCATCTCTCCTACGAGCAGTACTTC
CASRPGPDRSHLSYEQYF
>-|-|TRBJ2-7|TRBV4-2
TGTGCCAGCAGCCAAGATCTGGCGCAGCCCTACGAGCAGTACTTC
CASSQDLAQPYEQYF
>TRBD1|-|TRBJ1-1|TRBV3-1/TRBV3-2
TGTGCCAGCAGCAACAGGGGTTACGCTGAAGCTTTCTTT
CASSNRGYAEAFF
>TRBD1|-|TRBJ2-3|TRBV7-2
TGTGCCAGCAGCTTAGGGACAGGGGGCAGGGATACGCAGTATTTT
CASSLGTGGRDTQYF
>-|-|TRBJ1-5|TRBV28
TGTGCCAGCAGTTCGCTAGACGGGAAAGTTAATCAGCCCCAGCATTTT
CASSSLDGKVNQPQHF
>-|-|TRBJ2-5|TRBV19
TGTGCCAGTAGTACAACCGGGACGAAAACTGGAGAGACCCAGTACTTC
CASSTTGTKTGETQYF
>TRBD1|-|TRBJ2-7|TRBV6-1
TGTGCCAGCAGTGAAGCCAGATCCAGGGGGCGTTCCAACGAGCAGTACTTC
CASSEARSRGRSNEQYF
>-|-|TRBJ2-3|TRBV28
TGTGCCAGCAGTTATGTGGGATATAGCGTAGGGGACACAGATACGCAGTATTTT
CASSYVGYSVGDTDTQYF
>-|-|TRBJ2-2|TRBV19
TGTGCCAGTAGGGGCCGGACCGGGGAGCTGTTTTTT
CASRGRTGELFF
>TRBD2|-|TRBJ2-2|TRBV30
TGTGCCTGGAGTGTTAAAGCGGGGGGAAACACCGGGGAGCTGTTTTTT
CAWSVKAGGNTGELFF
>TRBD1|-|TRBJ2-2|TRBV7-3
TGTGCCAGCAGCATGGACAGGTTCACCGGGGAGCTGTTTTTT
CASSMDRFTGELFF
>-|-|TRBJ1-1|TRBV11-1
TGTGCCAGCAGCCCCGAGGGTACAGGGTTTGAAGCTTTCTTT
CASSPEGTGFEAFF
>-|-|TRBJ2-7|TRBV3-1/TRBV3-2
TGTGCCAGCAGCCAATCCGACTACGAGCAGTACTTC
CASSQSDYEQYF
>-|few|TRBJ1-5|TRBV12-3/TRBV12-4
TGTGCCAGCAGTTTTATCGGCGGTCCCCAGCATTTT
CASSFIGGPQHF
>-|-|TRBJ1-6|TRBV7-3
TGTGCCAGCAGCCTAGTCGGAGGGGGTGGTTCACCCCTCCACTTT
CASSLVGGGGSPLHF
>-|-|TRBJ1-1|TRBV30
TGTGCCGGAGGGCGGGCGAACACTGAAGCTTTCTTT
CAGGRANTEAFF
>TRBD2|-|TRBJ2-1|TRBV9
TGTGCCAGCAGCGTAGTAGCGGGATCCGGTCGTACGTACAATGAGCAGTTCTTC
CASSVVAGSGRTYNEQFF
>-|-|TRBJ1-1|TRBV6-5
TGTGCCAGCAGTTACTCTTTCCACTTCAACACTGAAGCTTTCTTT
CASSYSFHFNTEAFF
>-|-|TRBJ2-1|TRBV5-4
TGTGCCAGCAGCATCCCGGCGGGTCCCTCCTACAATGAGCAGTTCTTC
CASSIPAGPSYNEQFF
>-|-|TRBJ1-1|TRBV7-2
TGTGCCAGCAGCCCAGATCGTCGGGGTAACATTGAAGCTTTCTTT
CASSPDRRGNIEAFF
>-|few|TRBJ1-1|TRBV2
TGTGCCAGCAAAACCCAGATTCCCACTGAAGCTTTCTTT
CASKTQIPTEAFF
>TRBD1|-|TRBJ1-1|TRBV19
TGTGCCAGTAGTCCGAGGGACAGGGGGAACACTGAAGCTTTCTTT
CASSPRDRGNTEAFF
>-|-|TRBJ1-1|TRBV6-4
TGTGCCAGCAGTAACGGGGTTAACACTGAAGCTTTCTTT
CASSNGVNTEAFF